A selection of T cell receptor beta chains follows, all from one sample in a study of T cell responses to AZD1222 COVID-19 vaccine. Repertoires were generated with immunoSEQ multiplex PCR, while TCRdb's copy carries only in-frame clones and drops some. The sample has some 50,000 clones, 89% seen once; the top ten hold approximately 5%. Here the sequenced sample was peripheral blood, taken 28 days after the second AZD1222 dose. These receptors were obtained from an adult who received the AZD1222 COVID-19 vaccine. CDR3s include the opening cysteine and the closing phenylalanine or tryptophan. D genes are given only for firm matches. For some rows the clone size is stated as once, few or many, or as a class when expanded; others skip it.

. TRBJ1-2 . 15 TRBV5-1 CASRPSSQSAYGYTF TGCGCCAGCCGACCGTCATCGCAGTCGGCCTATGGCTACACCTTC
. TRBJ2-7 . 13 TRBV4-2 CASSPVLDYEQYF TGTGCCAGCAGCCCTGTGTTGGACTACGAGCAGTACTTC
TRBD2 TRBJ2-1 . 15 TRBV7-6 CASSLSGGGRNEQFF TGTGCCAGCAGCTTGAGCGGGGGGGGAAGAAATGAGCAGTTCTTC
TRBD1 TRBJ1-3 . 16 TRBV5-1 CASSLRQGNSGNTIYF TGCGCCAGCAGCCTCAGACAGGGTAACTCTGGAAACACCATATATTTT
TRBD1 TRBJ1-2 . 17 TRBV15 CATSRGPDRGANYGYTF TGTGCCACCAGCAGAGGACCCGACAGGGGAGCTAACTATGGCTACACCTTC
TRBD1 TRBJ2-5 . 15 TRBV19 CASSMGNRGGETQYF TGTGCCAGTAGTATGGGAAACAGGGGTGGAGAGACCCAGTACTTC
TRBD1 TRBJ1-4 . 17 TRBV15 CATSRGTGGDTNEKLFF TGTGCCACCAGCAGAGGTACAGGGGGTGACACTAATGAAAAACTGTTTTTT
TRBD2 TRBJ2-7 . 14 TRBV2 CASSGTSGVYEQYF TGTGCCAGCAGCGGGACTAGCGGGGTCTACGAGCAGTACTTC
. TRBJ2-5 once 16 TRBV27 CASSVSSRAVGETQYF TGTGCCAGCAGTGTTTCTTCCCGGGCCGTCGGGGAGACCCAGTACTTC
. TRBJ2-7 . 14 TRBV6-1 CASRSETVLGEQYF TGTGCCAGCAGATCCGAGACGGTGCTGGGCGAGCAGTACTTC
. TRBJ2-7 . 13 TRBV18 CASSPAGEYEQYF TGTGCCAGCTCACCAGCAGGGGAGTACGAGCAGTACTTC
. TRBJ1-6 . 16 TRBV6-5 CASSFQSSQGYSPLHF TGTGCCAGCAGTTTTCAGTCTTCTCAGGGGTATTCACCCCTCCACTTT
. TRBJ2-7 once 13 TRBV4-3 CASSQSLAYEQYF TGCGCCAGCAGCCAATCTCTAGCCTACGAGCAGTACTTC